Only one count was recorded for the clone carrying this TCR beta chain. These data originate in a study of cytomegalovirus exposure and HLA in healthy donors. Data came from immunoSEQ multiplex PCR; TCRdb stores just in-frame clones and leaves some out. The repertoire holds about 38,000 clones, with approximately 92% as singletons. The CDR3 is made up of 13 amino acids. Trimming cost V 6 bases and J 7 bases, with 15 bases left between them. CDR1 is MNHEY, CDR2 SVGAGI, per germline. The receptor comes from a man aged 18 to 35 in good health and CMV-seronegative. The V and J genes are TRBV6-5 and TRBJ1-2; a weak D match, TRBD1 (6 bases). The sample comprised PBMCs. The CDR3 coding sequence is TGTGCCAGCAGGAGCGTGGGGGCCCGTGGCTACACCTTC. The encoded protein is CASRSVGARGYTF.